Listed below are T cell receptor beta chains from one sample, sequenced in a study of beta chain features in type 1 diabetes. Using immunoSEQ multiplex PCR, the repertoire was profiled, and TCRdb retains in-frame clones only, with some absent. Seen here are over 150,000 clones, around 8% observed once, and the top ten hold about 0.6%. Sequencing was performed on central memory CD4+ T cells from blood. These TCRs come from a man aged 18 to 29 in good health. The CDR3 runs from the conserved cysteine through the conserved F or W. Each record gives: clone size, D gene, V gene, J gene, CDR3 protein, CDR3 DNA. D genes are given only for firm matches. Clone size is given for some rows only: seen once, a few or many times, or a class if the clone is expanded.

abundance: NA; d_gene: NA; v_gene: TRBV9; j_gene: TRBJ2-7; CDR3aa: CASSVLGQGNYEQYF; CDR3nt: TGTGCCAGCAGCGTATTAGGTCAGGGGAATTACGAGCAGTACTTC
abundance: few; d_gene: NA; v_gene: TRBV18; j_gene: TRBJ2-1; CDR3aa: CASSDPGDYNEQFF; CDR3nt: TGTGCCAGCTCAGACCCTGGAGACTACAATGAGCAGTTCTTC
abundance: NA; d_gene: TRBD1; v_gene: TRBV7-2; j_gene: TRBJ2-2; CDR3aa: CASSLEGSGGGKELFF; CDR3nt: TGTGCCAGCAGCTTAGAGGGGTCAGGGGGTGGTAAGGAGCTGTTTTTT
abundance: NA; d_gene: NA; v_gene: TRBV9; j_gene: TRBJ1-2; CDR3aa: CASSQDTYGYTF; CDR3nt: TGTGCCAGCAGTCAGGACACCTATGGCTACACCTTC
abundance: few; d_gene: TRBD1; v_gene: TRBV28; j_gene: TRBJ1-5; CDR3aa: CASSGGGQVNQPQHF; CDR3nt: TGTGCCAGCAGTGGGGGCGGACAGGTAAATCAGCCCCAGCATTTT
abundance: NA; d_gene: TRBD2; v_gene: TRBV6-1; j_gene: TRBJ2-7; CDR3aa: CASKVPSGQYF; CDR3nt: TGTGCCAGCAAGGTCCCTAGCGGGCAGTACTTC
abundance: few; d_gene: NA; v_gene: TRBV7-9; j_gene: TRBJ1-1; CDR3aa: CASSLDDRQEAFF; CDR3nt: TGTGCCAGCAGCTTGGACGACAGACAAGAAGCTTTCTTT
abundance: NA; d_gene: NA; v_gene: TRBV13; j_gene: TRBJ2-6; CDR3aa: CASSSRTRSNSGANVLTF; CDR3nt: TGTGCCAGCAGCTCGAGGACAAGGTCCAACTCTGGGGCCAACGTCCTGACTTTC
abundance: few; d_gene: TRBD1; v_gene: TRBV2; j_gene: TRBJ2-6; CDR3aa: CASRRDRGQGGANVLTF; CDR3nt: TGTGCCAGCAGGAGGGACAGGGGGCAAGGTGGGGCCAACGTCCTGACTTTC
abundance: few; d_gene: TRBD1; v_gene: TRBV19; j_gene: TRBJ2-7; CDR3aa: CASSGTVSSEQYF; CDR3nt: TGTGCCAGTAGTGGGACAGTCTCAAGCGAGCAGTACTTC
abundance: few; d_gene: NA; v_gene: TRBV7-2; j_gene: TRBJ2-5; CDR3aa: CASSHGLPQETQYF; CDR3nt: TGTGCCAGCAGCCATGGACTGCCACAAGAGACCCAGTACTTC
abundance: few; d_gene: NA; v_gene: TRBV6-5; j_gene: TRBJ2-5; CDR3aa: CASTHRDGETQYF; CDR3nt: TGTGCCAGCACCCACAGGGACGGCGAGACCCAGTACTTC
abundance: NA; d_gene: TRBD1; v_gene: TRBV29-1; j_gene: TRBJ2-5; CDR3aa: CSAGAGDRGETQYF; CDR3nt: TGCAGCGCTGGGGCGGGGGACAGGGGGGAGACCCAGTACTTC
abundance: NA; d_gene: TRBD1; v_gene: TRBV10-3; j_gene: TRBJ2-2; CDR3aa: CAIRTGAVLGTGELFF; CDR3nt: TGTGCCATTAGGACAGGGGCCGTCTTGGGCACCGGGGAGCTGTTTTTT
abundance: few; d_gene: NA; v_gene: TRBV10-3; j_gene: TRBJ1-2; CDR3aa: CAISDGAANYGYTF; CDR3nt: TGTGCCATCAGTGATGGGGCGGCGAACTATGGCTACACCTTC
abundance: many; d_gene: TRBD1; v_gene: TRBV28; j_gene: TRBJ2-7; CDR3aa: CASSPGTGRNF; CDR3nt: TGTGCCAGCAGTCCAGGGACAGGGAGAAACTTC
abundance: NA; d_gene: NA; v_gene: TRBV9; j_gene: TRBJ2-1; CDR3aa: CASSVVVSPYGGEQFF; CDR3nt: TGTGCCAGCAGCGTAGTAGTATCTCCCTATGGGGGGGAGCAGTTCTTC
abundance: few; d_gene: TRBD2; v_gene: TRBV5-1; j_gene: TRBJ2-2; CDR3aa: CASSLEASGRFVAELFF; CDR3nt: TGCGCCAGCAGCTTGGAGGCTAGCGGGAGGTTTGTAGCGGAGCTGTTTTTT
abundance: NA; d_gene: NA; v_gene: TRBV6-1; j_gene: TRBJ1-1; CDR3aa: CASSLDRTEAFF; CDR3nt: TGTGCCAGCAGTCTCGATCGGACTGAAGCTTTCTTT
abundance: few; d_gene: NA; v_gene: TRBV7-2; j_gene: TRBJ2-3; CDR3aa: CASSLAGGTDTQYF; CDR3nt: TGTGCCAGCAGCTTAGCCGGGGGCACAGATACGCAGTATTTT
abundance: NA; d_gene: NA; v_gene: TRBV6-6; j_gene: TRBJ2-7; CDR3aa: CASSYKTVGVGEQYF; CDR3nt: TGTGCCAGCAGTTACAAGACAGTTGGGGTCGGCGAGCAGTACTTC
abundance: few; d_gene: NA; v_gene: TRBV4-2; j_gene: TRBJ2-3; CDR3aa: CASSPVVEADTQYF; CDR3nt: TGTGCCAGCAGCCCTGTGGTCGAGGCAGATACGCAGTATTTT